This TCR beta chain emerged from a study of cytomegalovirus exposure and HLA in healthy donors. Study overall: In a later analysis, the approximately 120 validation repertoires were reported to have used the same platform as the approximately 670 first-cohort repertoires. Overall study results and limits: With high specificity and sensitivity, the classifier reportedly diagnosed cytomegalovirus status. Subsequent analysis revealed that first-cohort TCR clusters tended to co-occur in the 90 to 150 validation repertoires.

A word on this clone: Its cognate antigen is unknown.

The donors belonged to the approximately 110-subject validation cohort, separate from the approximately 670-subject first cohort. The junction had 17 bases not matched to a gene; V was cut back by 1 base and J by 5 bases. The CDR3 contains 18 residues. Germline V CDR1 and CDR2: SGHRS, YFSETQ. Assay used: immunoSEQ multiplex PCR; TCRdb lists only in-frame clones, some missing. The sample lists 70,000 to 85,000 clones; less than 95% were seen once. Specimen: PBMCs. The genes are TRBV5-1 and TRBJ1-1; 7 bases agree with TRBD1. This receptor was identified in a woman under 30 in good health and CMV-seropositive. CDR3 sequence (DNA): TGCGCCAGCAGCTTGAGGGCCAGACAGGGTTTGGGGAAGACTGAAGCTTTCTTT. It is translated as CASSLRARQGLGKTEAFF. The entire variable domain, with the rest obtained from reference TRBV5-1 and TRBJ1-1, is as follows: KAGVTQTPRYLIKTRGQQVTLSCSPISGHRSVSWYQQTPGQGLQFLFEYFSETQRNKGNFPGRFSGRQFSNSRSEMNVSTLELGDSALYLCASSLRARQGLGKTEAFFGQGTRLTVV.